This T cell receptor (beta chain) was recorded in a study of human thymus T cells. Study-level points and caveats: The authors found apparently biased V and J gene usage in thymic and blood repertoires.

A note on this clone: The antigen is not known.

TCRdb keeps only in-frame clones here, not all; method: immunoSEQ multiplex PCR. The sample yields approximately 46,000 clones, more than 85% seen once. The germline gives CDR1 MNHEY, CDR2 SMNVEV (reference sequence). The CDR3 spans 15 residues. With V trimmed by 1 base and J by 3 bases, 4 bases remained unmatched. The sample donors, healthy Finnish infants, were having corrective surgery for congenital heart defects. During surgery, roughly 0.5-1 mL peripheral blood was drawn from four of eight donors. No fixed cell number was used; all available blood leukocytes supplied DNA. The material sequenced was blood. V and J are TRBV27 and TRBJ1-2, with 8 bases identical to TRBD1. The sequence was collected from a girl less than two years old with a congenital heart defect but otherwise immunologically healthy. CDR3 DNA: TGTGCCAGCAGTTTATTCAGGGGGCCCTACTATGGCTACACCTTC. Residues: CASSLFRGPYYGYTF.